This T cell receptor (beta chain) derives from a study of T cells in Graves' hyperthyroidism and ophthalmopathy. The wider study: At initial diagnosis, before any treatment had begun, peripheral blood was obtained.

Patients aged 18 to 65 had newly diagnosed hyperthyroidism of under 2 months' duration. This clonotype was counted once. There are 13 residues in the CDR3. Trimming stripped 0 bases from V and 6 bases from J, with 6 bases between. Per germline, CDR1 SGDLS and CDR2 YYNGEE. Authors of the study amplified TCR beta CDR3 regions from RNA transcripts. HTBI primers were employed in a first-round RT-PCR of the TCR CDR3. TCRdb recomputed calls from the multiplex PCR reads with MiXCR, one row per CDR3 protein. The sample has about 620,000 distinct CDR3 sequences; roughly 17% are singletons. This chain links TRBV9 with TRBJ2-2; no clear D. Sequencing was carried out using blood. This TCR was sampled from a woman aged 25-40 years with Graves' hyperthyroidism. CDR3: CASSVGRSGELFF. CDR3 in DNA: TGTGCCAGCAGCGTAGGGAGATCCGGGGAGCTGTTTTTT.